Following are 18 T cell receptor beta chains from one sample sequenced in a study of T cells in Graves' hyperthyroidism and ophthalmopathy. The CDR3 regions of TCR beta were amplified from RNA transcripts. With the HTBI primer set, the TCR CDR3 went through a first round of RT-PCR. Each CDR3 protein gets one entry after TCRdb re-called the multiplex PCR reads with MiXCR. This sample has 220,000 or so distinct CDR3 sequences; roughly 15% occur once, and the top ten carry 25% to 30%. The sample taken for sequencing was blood. Source of these receptors: a woman aged 18 to 35 with Graves' ophthalmopathy.

A remark on this clonotype: This may be a read error: a much more frequent sequence differs by one nucleotide. This chain links TRBV4-3 with TRBJ2-3; D is tentatively TRBD1 or TRBD2 (5 bases each). V was pared by 4 bases and J by 4 bases, with 15 bases between. The germline gives CDR1 LGHNA, CDR2 YSLEER. This CDR3 is 15 amino acids long. CDR3 amino acids: CASSREGRTPDTQYF. As DNA, the CDR3 is TGCGCCAGCAGCCGAGAGGGACGGACTCCAGATACGCAGTATTTT.

This clonotype was recorded many times. This chain connects TRBV15 to TRBJ1-5; 7 bases agree with TRBD1. Looked up from germline, CDR1 is LNHNV and CDR2 is YYDKDF (reference sequence). Trimming cost V 9 bases and J 7 bases; bases outside gene matches: 6. This CDR3 has 12 amino acids. The CDR3, as DNA: TGTGCCACTAGGACAGGAGGACAGCCCCAGCATTTT. Its protein product is CATRTGGQPQHF.

There are many counts of this clonotype. The chain uses TRBV3-1 and TRBJ1-3; the D gene is possibly TRBD1 (5 bases). V shed 5 bases and J shed 2 bases, with 16 bases lying between them. CDR1 is LGHDT, CDR2 YNNKEL, per germline (reference sequence). CDR3 length: 16 residues. The CDR3 nucleotides are TGTGCCAGCAGCTTGGTCTTGGGGGAGACTGGAAACACCATATATTTT. Encoded protein: CASSLVLGETGNTIYF.

This clonotype came up a few times. The V and J genes are TRBV4-2 and TRBJ2-1; 8 nucleotides line up with TRBD2. This CDR3 spans 17 amino acids. Germline lookup yields CDR1 LGHNA and CDR2 YNFKEQ. The trim removed 0 bases at V and 7 bases at J, leaving 11 bases unmatched. The CDR3 coding sequence is TGTGCCAGCAGCCAAGACCTCACTAGCGGCTGGTGGAATGAGCAGTTCTTC. Amino acid sequence: CASSQDLTSGWWNEQFF.

This clonotype was seen many times. V is TRBV9 and J is TRBJ2-7; weak D call: TRBD1 (6 bases). This CDR3 spans 15 amino acids. Trimming removed 3 bases from V and 2 bases from J, with 15 bases in between. Per the germline V gene, CDR1 is SGDLS and CDR2 is YYNGEE. Written as DNA, the CDR3 is TGTGCCAGCAGCGCCGGGACATTCCCTACCTACGAGCAGTACTTC. Its translation: CASSAGTFPTYEQYF.

This clonotype was seen many times. The chain employs TRBV9 and TRBJ2-1; 10 bases align to TRBD2. Unmatched junction bases numbered 11, after V lost 4 bases and J lost 10 bases. Germline loops: CDR1 SGDLS, CDR2 YYNGEE. This CDR3 is 15 amino acids long. The CDR3, as DNA: TGTGCCAGCAGCCGTAGTACTAGCGGGGTAGGGGAGCAGTTCTTC. It codes for CASSRSTSGVGEQFF.

This clonotype was counted ten times or more. The chain joins TRBV28 to TRBJ1-1; TRBD1 might be the D (5 bases). Trimming removed 4 bases at V and 6 bases at J, with 12 bases between. CDR3 length equals 13 residues. Germline assignment: CDR1 MDHEN and CDR2 SYDVKM. In nucleotides, the CDR3 is TGTGCCAGCAGTTACGGGGGTAGCGCTGAAGCTTTCTTT. As protein: CASSYGGSAEAFF.

J is TRBJ2-5 and V is TRBV5-4, with D tentatively TRBD2 (5 bases). V was cut by 4 bases and J by 4 bases, with 14 bases left in between. Germline CDR1 and CDR2: SGHNT and YYREEE (reference sequence). The CDR3 has 14 residues. The CDR3 DNA reads as TGTGCCAGCAGCCGAGGACTGGTCAGAGAGACCCAGTACTTC. It yields the protein CASSRGLVRETQYF.

This clonotype came up many times. The V gene is TRBV29-1, the J gene TRBJ2-1, with TRBD2 as a possible D gene (5 bases). This CDR3 spans 13 amino acids. Trimming cost V 5 bases and J 7 bases, with 15 bases left between them. CDR1 SQVTM and CDR2 ANQGSEA come from the germline V gene. The CDR3 loop reads CSVLQVSVNEQFF. The CDR3 DNA sequence: TGCAGCGTTCTCCAAGTTAGCGTGAATGAGCAGTTCTTC.

The CDR3 DNA sequence: TGTGCCAGCAGGGAGACAGGGGGCAGGACCTACAATGAGCAGTTCTTC. Encoded protein: CASRETGGRTYNEQFF. This chain links TRBV28 with TRBJ2-1; 10 bases align to TRBD1. CDR3 length: 16 amino acids. Germline-derived CDR1 and CDR2 are MDHEN and SYDVKM. The trim removed 6 bases at V and 2 bases at J, leaving 7 bases unmatched.

This clonotype was seen ten or more times. The chain has TRBV6-5 and TRBJ2-3; D tentatively reads TRBD1 or TRBD2 (5 bases each). The CDR3 is 17 amino acids. Germline assignment: CDR1 MNHEY and CDR2 SVGAGI. Trimming left V 2 bases short and J 1 base short, with 16 bases between. CDR3 in amino acids: CASSYPPRVGGTDTQYF. CDR3 bases: TGTGCCAGCAGTTACCCACCGAGGGTGGGGGGCACAGATACGCAGTATTTT.

Ten or more counts support this clonotype. The V call is TRBV4-3, the J call TRBJ1-6; D perhaps matches TRBD1 (5 bases). V dropped 1 base and J dropped 5 bases, with 9 bases sitting between them. The CDR3 covers 15 residues. Germline values: CDR1 LGHNA, CDR2 YSLEER. The CDR3, as DNA: TGCGCCAGCAGCCAAGCCGCGGGGGATAATTCACCCCTCCACTTT. The encoded protein is CASSQAAGDNSPLHF.

Turning to this clonotype: Since no conserved phenylalanine or tryptophan closes the CDR3, a read error is the likely cause. The V call is TRBV4-2, the J call TRBJ2-1, with 12 bases identical to TRBD2. The length of the CDR3 is 16 residues. Trimming took 6 bases from V and 6 from J; bases not matched to a gene: 9. Germline assignment: CDR1 LGHNA and CDR2 YNFKEQ. CDR3 region: CASSNPGLAGVNEQFC. The CDR3 nucleotides read TGTGCCAGCAGTAATCCGGGACTAGCGGGCGTCAATGAGCAGTTCTGC.

This clonotype has a count of ten or more. The chain combines TRBV11-3 with TRBJ1-6; 8 nucleotides match TRBD1. CDR3 length equals 15 residues. CDR1 and CDR2 from the germline V gene are SGHNT and YENEEA. The V gene end was trimmed by 5 bases and the J gene end by 10 bases; junction bases not matched to a gene: 10. CDR3 DNA sequence: TGTGCCAGCAGCATCGACAGGGGATCCTCCTCACCCCTCCACTTT. Its protein product is CASSIDRGSSSPLHF. The full variable domain, in which reference TRBV11-3 and TRBJ1-6 provide the parts outside the CDR3, is EAGVVQSPRYKIIEKKQPVAFWCNPISGHNTLYWYLQNLGQGPELLIRYENEEAVDDSQLPKDRFSAERLKGVDSTLKIQPAELGDSAVYLCASSIDRGSSSPLHFGNGTRLTVT.

This clonotype has a count of ten or more. The chain has TRBV20-1 and TRBJ2-1, with TRBD2 matching 9 bases. This CDR3 spans 15 amino acids. J was trimmed by 4 bases and V by 3 bases; bases with no gene match: 7. Germline loops: CDR1 DFQATT, CDR2 SNEGSKA (reference sequence). CDR3 loop: CSASRGGANYNEQFF. CDR3 nucleotide sequence: TGCAGTGCTAGTCGCGGGGGGGCGAATTACAATGAGCAGTTCTTC.

This clonotype was recorded many times. The chain carries TRBV19 and TRBJ1-4; D gene unclear. Germline V gene lookup returns CDR1 LNHDA and CDR2 SQIVND (reference sequence). The germline V and J ends were trimmed by 4 bases and 7 bases, with 16 bases remaining between them. The CDR3 is 15 residues long. The CDR3 DNA reads as TGTGCCAGTAGTACTGCTGACCGCGTGACTGAAAAACTGTTTTTT. Translating it yields CASSTADRVTEKLFF.

In regard to this clonotype: A much larger clone sits a single nucleotide away, making a read error possible. V usage is TRBV13 and J usage is TRBJ1-3, with TRBD1 as a possible D gene (5 bases). The length of the CDR3 is 18 residues. In germline, CDR1 is PRHDT, CDR2 FYEKMQ (reference sequence). As DNA, the CDR3 is TGTGCCGGCAGTCTCTCCTCGGGCAGGGCGATCTCTGGAAACACCATATATTTT. As protein: CAGSLSSGRAISGNTIYF.

Many counts were recorded for this clonotype. One junction end does not reproduce the germline sequence, and a read error may be involved. The gene calls are TRBV7-7 and TRBJ2-5; 9 bases align to TRBD2. The CDR3 runs 15 residues. The germline V gene encodes CDR1 SSHAT and CDR2 FNYEAQ (reference sequence). The CDR3 region has the DNA TGTGCTAGCAGCTTAATAAGCGGGAGGACTGAGACCCAGTACTTC. Amino acids: CASSLISGRTETQYF. Supplemented by reference TRBV7-7 and TRBJ2-5, the full variable domain reads GAGVSQSPRYKVTKRGQDVTLRCDPISSHATLYWYQQALGQGPEFLTYFNYEAQPDKSGLPSDRFSAERPEGSISTLTIQRTEQRDSAMYRCASSLISGRTETQYFGPGTRLLVL.